These 15 T cell receptor beta chains were all obtained from the same sample, sequenced in a study of blood T cell repertoires in COVID-19. Clones were read by immunoSEQ multiplex PCR, and TCRdb kept only the in-frame ones, dropping some. The sample lists 150,000 to 200,000 clones, 87% occurring once. Material for sequencing was peripheral blood. The receptors here all came from a woman aged 45-59 years with acute or convalescent COVID-19.

This chain uses TRBV29-1 with TRBJ2-7, with D unresolved. Germline assignment: CDR1 SQVTM and CDR2 ANQGSEA. The V end lost 7 bases, the J end lost 1 base, and 17 bases lay between the germline ends. This CDR3 has 14 amino acids. The CDR3 nucleotides read TGCAGCGCCACCCCCAGCCTCGGGTCCTACGAGCAGTACTTC. Protein product: CSATPSLGSYEQYF.

A few counts support this clone. This sequence joins TRBV29-1 and TRBJ1-2, with D possibly matching TRBD1 (5 bases). Germline V CDR1 and CDR2: SQVTM, ANQGSEA. The CDR3 spans 14 residues. Trimming removed 1 base from V and 4 bases from J, with 13 bases in between. As DNA, the CDR3 is TGCAGCGTTGAAGGACAAGGGGTAGGCTATGGCTACACCTTC. Protein product: CSVEGQGVGYGYTF.

The rearrangement links TRBV30 to TRBJ1-1; a weak D match, TRBD1 (5 bases). Per the germline V gene, CDR1 is GTSNPN and CDR2 is SVGIG (reference sequence). Trimming stripped 1 base from V and 0 bases from J, with 9 bases between. CDR3 length: 14 residues. The CDR3 DNA is TGTGCCTGGAGTGGACAGCTTATGAACACTGAAGCTTTCTTT. Translating it yields CAWSGQLMNTEAFF.

This clone was counted a few times. The V and J genes are TRBV11-1 and TRBJ2-3; the match to TRBD2 covers 9 bases. The CDR3 has 15 amino acids. Germline values: CDR1 SGHAT, CDR2 FQDESV (reference sequence). The V segment lost 5 bases and the J segment 2 bases; nucleotides outside the gene matches: 5. The CDR3 here is CASSRLADFTDTQYF. The CDR3 DNA sequence: TGTGCCAGCAGCAGACTAGCGGATTTCACAGATACGCAGTATTTT.

The chain carries TRBV30 and TRBJ2-6; no reliable D call. The V and J ends lost 7 bases and 4 bases respectively, with 8 bases between them. The germline V gene encodes CDR1 GTSNPN and CDR2 SVGIG (reference sequence). The CDR3 consists of 12 residues. The CDR3 protein is CAFKAGANVLTF. CDR3 in DNA: TGTGCCTTTAAAGCAGGGGCCAACGTCCTGACTTTC.

The V and J genes are TRBV18 and TRBJ1-2, with D uncertain. V dropped 2 bases and J dropped 3 bases, with 7 bases sitting between them. The CDR3 sequence is 13 residues long. CDR1 is KGHSH, CDR2 LQKENI, per germline. CDR3 nucleotide sequence: TGTGCCAGCTCACCAGGCAGTCACTATGGCTACACCTTC. This encodes CASSPGSHYGYTF.

This chain joins TRBV7-9 and TRBJ2-7; D possibly corresponds to TRBD2 (6 bases). The CDR3 spans 14 residues. V gave up 7 bases and J gave up 0 bases, with 13 bases separating them. Germline CDR1 and CDR2: SEHNR and FQNEAQ (reference sequence). The CDR3 spells CASNPGTDSYEQYF. CDR3 bases: TGTGCCAGCAACCCGGGGACTGACTCCTACGAGCAGTACTTC.

This chain uses TRBV3-1 (or the pseudogene TRBV3-2) with TRBJ2-4, with 9 bases aligning to TRBD2. Germline-derived CDR1 and CDR2 are LGHDT and YNNKEL (reference sequence). The CDR3 consists of 16 residues. The ends lost 1 base at V and 3 bases at J; junction bases unmatched: 4. As DNA, the CDR3 is TGTGCCAGCAGCCAAGTTGCGGGAGGGGTCAAAAACATTCAGTACTTC. Residues: CASSQVAGGVKNIQYF.

CDR3 coding DNA: TGTGCCTGGAGTAATCAGGATACGCAGTATTTT. Translating it yields CAWSNQDTQYF. The chain has TRBV30 and TRBJ2-3; D is uncertain. The CDR3 is 11 residues long. Germline V gives CDR1 GTSNPN, CDR2 SVGIG (reference sequence). V was trimmed by 2 bases and J by 6 bases, leaving 6 bases between them.

The chain carries TRBV24-1 and TRBJ2-2; D gene unclear. This CDR3 spans 13 amino acids. CDR1 and CDR2 from the germline V gene are KGHDR and SFDVKD. Trimming pared 12 bases from V and 6 bases from J, leaving 16 bases between. The chain's CDR3 is CAPRISFAGELFF. The CDR3, as DNA: TGTGCCCCCCGTATAAGCTTCGCCGGGGAGCTGTTTTTT.

The chain links TRBV7-2 to TRBJ1-1, with 7 bases identical to TRBD1. The CDR3 has 13 amino acids. CDR1 and CDR2 (germline): SGHTA, FQGNSA. Unmatched junction bases numbered 4, after V lost 1 base and J lost 8 bases. CDR3 region: CASSLGRQGEAFF. The CDR3 DNA is TGTGCCAGCAGCTTAGGGAGACAGGGCGAAGCTTTCTTT.

This rearrangement joins TRBV29-1 to TRBJ2-3; D unclear. CDR1 is SQVTM, CDR2 ANQGSEA, per germline. The CDR3 contains 13 residues. V lost 8 bases, J lost 0 bases, and 12 bases lay in between. The CDR3 bases are TGCAGCCTGCAGGAACTCAGCACAGATACGCAGTATTTT. Protein: CSLQELSTDTQYF.

The V call is TRBV6-5, the J call TRBJ1-2; 8 positions agree with TRBD1. Germline V lookup: CDR1 MNHEY, CDR2 SVGAGI. The CDR3 is 13 residues long. After removal of 8 bases from V and 4 bases from J, the junction contained 6 bases not matched to a gene. Written as DNA, the CDR3 is TGTGCCAGCCTTAGGGGACAGGCCTATGGCTACACCTTC. Its protein product is CASLRGQAYGYTF.

The chain couples TRBV3-1 (or the pseudogene TRBV3-2) to TRBJ2-7, with TRBD2 matching over 10 bases. CDR1 is LGHDT and CDR2 is YNNKEL in the germline V gene (reference sequence). The ends lost 5 bases at V and 7 bases at J; junction bases unmatched: 14. This CDR3 comprises 16 residues. The CDR3 bases are TGTGCCAGCAGCGCCAGTCAGCGGGGGGGCCGGGGGGAGCAGTACTTC. The encoded protein is CASSASQRGGRGEQYF.

The rearrangement joins TRBV11-2 to TRBJ2-1; 11 bases map to TRBD2. Trimming took 3 bases from V and 3 from J; bases not matched to a gene: 4. This CDR3 spans 16 amino acids. Germline CDR1 SGHAT, CDR2 FQNNGV. The CDR3 DNA is TGTGCCAGCAGCTTTCGACTAGCGGGACTCTACAATGAGCAGTTCTTC. Residues: CASSFRLAGLYNEQFF.